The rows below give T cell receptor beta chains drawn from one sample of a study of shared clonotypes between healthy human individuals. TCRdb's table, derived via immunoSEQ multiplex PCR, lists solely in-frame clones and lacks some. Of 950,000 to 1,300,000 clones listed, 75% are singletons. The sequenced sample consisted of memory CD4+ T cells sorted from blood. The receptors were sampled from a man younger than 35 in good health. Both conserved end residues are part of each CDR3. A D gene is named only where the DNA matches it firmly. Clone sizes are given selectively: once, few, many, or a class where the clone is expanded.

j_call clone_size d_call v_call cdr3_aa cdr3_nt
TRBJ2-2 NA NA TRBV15 CATSRVTQNTGELFF TGTGCCACCAGCAGAGTGACTCAGAACACCGGGGAGCTGTTTTTT
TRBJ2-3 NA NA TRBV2 CASKLGVSTDTQYF TGTGCCAGCAAGCTCGGGGTGTCCACAGATACGCAGTATTTT
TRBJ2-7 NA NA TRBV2 CASSPTGVGGQYF TGTGCCAGCAGCCCAACGGGGGTCGGGGGGCAGTACTTC
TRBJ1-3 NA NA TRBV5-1 CASTQDGSSGNTIYF TGCGCCAGCACCCAAGACGGAAGCTCTGGAAACACCATATATTTT
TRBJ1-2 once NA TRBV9 CASSRDTTYGYTF TGTGCCAGCAGCCGAGACACGACCTACGGCTACACCTTC
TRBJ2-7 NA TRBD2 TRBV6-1 CASRRGRGAYEQYF TGTGCCAGCCGCCGGGGGCGGGGGGCCTACGAGCAGTACTTC
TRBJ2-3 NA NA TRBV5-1 CASSLARSADTQYF TGCGCCAGCAGCTTGGCCAGGTCGGCAGATACGCAGTATTTT
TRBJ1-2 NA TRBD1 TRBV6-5 CASTRQGSVSSYTF TGTGCCAGCACCCGACAGGGTTCAGTTTCTAGCTACACCTTC
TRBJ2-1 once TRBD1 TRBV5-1 CASSLVGQGMHEQFF TGCGCCAGCAGCTTGGTAGGACAGGGGATGCATGAGCAGTTCTTC
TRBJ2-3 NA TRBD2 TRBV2 CASTRTSGTGGDTQYF TGTGCCAGCACTCGGACTAGCGGAACGGGCGGAGATACGCAGTATTTT
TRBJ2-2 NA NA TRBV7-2 CASSAGANGGELFF TGTGCCAGCAGTGCGGGGGCTAATGGCGGGGAGCTGTTTTTT
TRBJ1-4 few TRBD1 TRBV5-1 CASSLGNRGGEKLFF TGCGCCAGCAGCTTGGGGAACAGGGGAGGTGAAAAACTGTTTTTT
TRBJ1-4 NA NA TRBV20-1 CSATTGEKLFF TGCAGTGCTACGACGGGGGAAAAACTGTTTTTT
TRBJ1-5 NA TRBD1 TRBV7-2 CASSLTGDKDQPQHF TGTGCCAGCAGCTTAACAGGGGATAAGGATCAGCCCCAGCATTTT
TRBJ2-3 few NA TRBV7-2 CASSPPTNTDTQYF TGTGCCAGCAGCCCCCCGACTAACACAGATACGCAGTATTTT
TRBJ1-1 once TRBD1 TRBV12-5 CASGLGGQANTEAFF TGTGCTAGTGGTTTGGGGGGACAGGCGAACACTGAAGCTTTCTTT
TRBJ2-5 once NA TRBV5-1 CASSLGGTRFVQETQYF TGCGCCAGCAGCTTGGGCGGGACAAGGTTCGTTCAAGAGACCCAGTACTTC
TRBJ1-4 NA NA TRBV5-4 CASSSRQEGTNEKLFF TGTGCCAGCAGCTCGCGACAGGAGGGGACTAATGAAAAACTGTTTTTT
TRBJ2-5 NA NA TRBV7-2 CASSSGTGFLQETQYF TGTGCCAGCAGCTCGGGAACGGGGTTTCTTCAAGAGACCCAGTACTTC
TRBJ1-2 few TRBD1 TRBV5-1 CASSLLQGALGYTF TGCGCCAGCAGCTTGCTTCAGGGGGCCTTAGGCTACACCTTC
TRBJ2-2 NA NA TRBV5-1 CASRTVANTGELFF TGCGCCAGCAGGACCGTCGCGAACACCGGGGAGCTGTTTTTT
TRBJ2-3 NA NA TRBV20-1 CSAEEGTQYF TGCAGTGCCGAAGAAGGTACGCAGTATTTT
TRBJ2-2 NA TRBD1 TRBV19 CASSGQGGTGELFF TGTGCCAGTAGTGGACAGGGGGGTACCGGGGAGCTGTTTTTT
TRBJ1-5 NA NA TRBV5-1 CASSLGDQSNQPQHF TGCGCCAGCAGCTTGGGGGACCAAAGCAATCAGCCCCAGCATTTT
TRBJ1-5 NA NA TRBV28 CASGGDQSNQPQHF TGTGCCAGCGGGGGGGACCAAAGCAATCAGCCCCAGCATTTT
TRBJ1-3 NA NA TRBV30 CAWSISSGNTIYF TGTGCCTGGAGTATCTCTAGTGGAAACACCATATATTTT
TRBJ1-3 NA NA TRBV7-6 CASSARAGFRAGNTIYF TGTGCCAGCAGCGCCCGCGCGGGCTTCAGAGCCGGAAACACCATATATTTT
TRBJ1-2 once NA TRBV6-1 CARSSGVTGYTF TGTGCCAGATCATCAGGGGTAACTGGCTACACCTTC
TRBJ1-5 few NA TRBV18 CASSPWGDQPQHF TGTGCCAGCTCACCGTGGGGGGATCAGCCCCAGCATTTT
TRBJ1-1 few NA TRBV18 CASSPVITGPGTEAFF TGTGCCAGCTCACCAGTTATAACAGGGCCTGGCACTGAAGCTTTCTTT
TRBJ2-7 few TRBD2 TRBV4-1 CASSQALAVSYEQYF TGCGCCAGCAGCCAAGCTCTAGCGGTCTCCTACGAGCAGTACTTC
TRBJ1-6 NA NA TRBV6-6 CASSYSTAGESPLHF TGTGCCAGCAGTTACTCTACGGCAGGGGAATCACCCCTCCACTTT
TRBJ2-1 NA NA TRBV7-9 CAFRTEKSSYNEQFF TGTGCCTTCCGGACTGAGAAGAGCTCCTACAATGAGCAGTTCTTC
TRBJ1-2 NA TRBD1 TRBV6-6 CASSYSGRGLNYGYTF TGTGCCAGCAGTTACTCTGGCAGGGGGCTCAACTATGGCTACACCTTC
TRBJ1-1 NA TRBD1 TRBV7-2 CASSLWGQGNTEAFF TGTGCCAGCAGCTTATGGGGACAGGGGAACACTGAAGCTTTCTTT
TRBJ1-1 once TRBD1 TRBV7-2 CASSTDRDTEAFF TGTGCCAGCAGCACGGACAGGGACACTGAAGCTTTCTTT
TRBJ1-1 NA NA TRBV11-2 CASSSSGVNTEAFF TGTGCCAGCAGCTCATCCGGGGTTAACACTGAAGCTTTCTTT
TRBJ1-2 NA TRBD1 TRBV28 CASRATGGNYGYTF TGTGCCAGCAGAGCGACAGGGGGGAACTATGGCTACACCTTC
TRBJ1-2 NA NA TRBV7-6 CASSLDTNYGYTF TGTGCCAGCAGCTTGGATACTAACTATGGCTACACCTTC
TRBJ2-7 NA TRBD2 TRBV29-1 CSVGLAGGQQYF TGCAGCGTTGGACTAGCGGGGGGTCAGCAGTACTTC
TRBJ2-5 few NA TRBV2 CASAGAAALQETQYF TGTGCCAGCGCTGGGGCGGCGGCCCTCCAAGAGACCCAGTACTTC
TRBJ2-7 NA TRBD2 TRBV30 CAWTSSGIYEQYF TGTGCCTGGACCTCTAGCGGAATCTACGAGCAGTACTTC
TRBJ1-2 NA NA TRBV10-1 CASSSSRYYGYTF TGCGCCAGCAGTTCGAGTCGGTACTATGGCTACACCTTC
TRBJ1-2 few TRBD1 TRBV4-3 CASSQDRDRETPYGYTF TGCGCCAGCAGCCAAGATAGGGACAGGGAAACCCCCTATGGCTACACCTTC
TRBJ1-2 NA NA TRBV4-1 CASSQHLGEYYGYTF TGCGCCAGCAGCCAACACCTTGGGGAGTACTATGGCTACACCTTC
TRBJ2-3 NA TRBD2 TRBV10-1 CASSEAPLAGGRDTQYF TGCGCCAGCAGTGAGGCTCCACTAGCGGGGGGGAGGGATACGCAGTATTTT
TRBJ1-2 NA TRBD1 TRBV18 CASSPRGQGEGYTF TGTGCCAGCTCACCACGGGGGCAGGGGGAAGGCTACACCTTC
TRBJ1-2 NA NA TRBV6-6 CASTAGTIYGYTF TGTGCCAGCACAGCAGGGACTATCTATGGCTACACCTTC
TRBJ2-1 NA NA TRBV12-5 CASLDMSSYNEQFF TGTGCTAGTCTCGACATGAGCTCCTACAATGAGCAGTTCTTC
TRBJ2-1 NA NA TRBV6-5 CASRRYGDSSEQFF TGTGCCAGCAGGCGGTACGGGGACTCTAGTGAGCAGTTCTTC
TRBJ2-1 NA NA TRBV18 CASSLREFPSLDEQFF TGTGCCAGCTCACTTAGGGAATTTCCCTCTTTAGATGAGCAGTTCTTC
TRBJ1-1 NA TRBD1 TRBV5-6 CASSSGQGGTEAFF TGTGCCAGCAGCTCGGGACAGGGCGGGACTGAAGCTTTCTTT
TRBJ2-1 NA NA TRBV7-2 CASSPGLNNEQFF TGTGCCAGCAGCCCAGGACTAAACAATGAGCAGTTCTTC
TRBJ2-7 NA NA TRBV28 CASSPSGAPRERDEQYF TGTGCCAGCAGTCCTTCGGGGGCCCCCCGAGAGAGGGACGAGCAGTACTTC
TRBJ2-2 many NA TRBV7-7 CASSQYGGTGELFF TGTGCTAGCAGCCAATACGGGGGCACCGGGGAGCTGTTTTTT
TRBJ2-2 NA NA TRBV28 CASSRLWAGELFF TGTGCCAGCAGCCGACTTTGGGCCGGGGAGCTGTTTTTT
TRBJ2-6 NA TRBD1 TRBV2 CASRSQGAGANVLTF TGTGCCAGCAGGTCACAGGGGGCTGGGGCCAACGTCCTGACTTTC
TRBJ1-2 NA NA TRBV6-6 CASSYLDVRMSGYTF TGTGCCAGCAGTTACCTCGACGTCCGAATGAGCGGCTACACCTTC
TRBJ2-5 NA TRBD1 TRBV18 CASSPPDRKETQYF TGTGCCAGCTCACCACCGGACAGGAAAGAGACCCAGTACTTC
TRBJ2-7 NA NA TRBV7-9 CASSLMGGASYEQYF TGTGCCAGCAGCTTGATGGGCGGGGCCTCCTACGAGCAGTACTTC